This entry lists 25 T cell receptor beta chains sequenced from one sample in a study of T cell responses to AZD1222 COVID-19 vaccine. The data were produced by immunoSEQ multiplex PCR, yet TCRdb's version contains in-frame clones alone and is incomplete. This table holds roughly 120,000 clones, roughly 90% found once. The sample in question was peripheral blood, obtained on day 0 of AZD1222 vaccination. These TCRs come from an adult in good health.

This chain uses TRBV4-1 with TRBJ1-1; D unclear. The CDR3 covers 14 residues. V lost 5 bases, J lost 1 base, and 11 bases lay in between. The germline CDR1 and CDR2 sequences are MGHRA and YSYEKL. CDR3 DNA sequence: TGCGCCAGCAGCTTACGACCCGGGAACACTGAAGCTTTCTTT. Protein: CASSLRPGNTEAFF.

The chain recombines TRBV5-5 with TRBJ1-5; the D gene is possibly TRBD1 (6 bases). CDR1 is SGHKS, CDR2 YYEKEE, per germline (reference sequence). Trimming cost V 4 bases and J 10 bases, with 21 bases left between them. The CDR3 length is 15 residues. The CDR3 sequence: CASSLEGTLLTPQHF. CDR3 DNA: TGTGCCAGCAGCCTCGAAGGGACACTCCTAACCCCCCAGCATTTT.

The rearrangement links TRBV6-5 to TRBJ1-6; 8 bases line up with TRBD1. The CDR3 runs 14 residues. V lost 4 bases to trimming and J lost 10 bases; unmatched junction nucleotides: 6. Germline lookup yields CDR1 MNHEY and CDR2 SVGAGI. In nucleotides, the CDR3 is TGTGCCAGCAGTTTAGACAGGGGAGGGTCACCCCTCCACTTT. As protein: CASSLDRGGSPLHF.

The V gene is TRBV7-2, the J gene TRBJ1-1; no clear D gene. The CDR3 runs to 13 residues. In germline, CDR1 is SGHTA, CDR2 FQGNSA. Trimming stripped 5 bases from V and 0 bases from J, with 7 bases between. The CDR3 coding sequence is TGTGCCAGCAGCGCCAGGATGAACACTGAAGCTTTCTTT. Translating gives CASSARMNTEAFF.

Here the CDR3 reads CASSPGSLGVEDYGYTF. The CDR3 DNA is TGCGCCAGCAGCCCCGGATCTTTAGGGGTCGAGGACTATGGCTACACCTTC. The chain joins TRBV4-1 to TRBJ1-2, with a tentative D call TRBD1 (5 bases). This CDR3 has 17 residues. Looked up from germline, CDR1 is MGHRA and CDR2 is YSYEKL. Trimming cost V 4 bases and J 3 bases, with 21 bases left between them.

CDR3 sequence: CASSPDRRGGYTF. CDR3 nucleotides: TGTGCCAGCAGCCCTGACAGGAGGGGAGGCTACACCTTC. The V gene is TRBV7-9, the J gene TRBJ1-2, with D possibly TRBD1 on 6 matching bases. Germline CDR1 and CDR2: SEHNR and FQNEAQ (reference sequence). Trimming removed 5 bases from V and 8 bases from J, with 15 bases in between. This CDR3 has 13 amino acids.

The V and J genes are TRBV6-5 and TRBJ1-5; D remains ambiguous. Deletions cut 0 bases from V and 3 bases from J, with 6 bases between. The CDR3 runs 14 residues. CDR1 is MNHEY, CDR2 SVGAGI, per germline. Here the CDR3 reads CASSYSGYNQPQHF. CDR3 DNA sequence: TGTGCCAGCAGTTACTCGGGCTACAATCAGCCCCAGCATTTT.

V gene TRBV13 combines with J gene TRBJ1-1; D remains unclear. The CDR3 runs 11 residues. The germline gives CDR1 PRHDT, CDR2 FYEKMQ (reference sequence). The ends were cut back, 3 bases at V and 8 bases at J, with 7 bases in the middle. The CDR3 bases are TGTGCCAGCAGCTTTGGGAGGGAAGCTTTCTTT. This codes for CASSFGREAFF.

The chain has TRBV28 and TRBJ2-5; perhaps TRBD1 as D (5 bases). From germline, CDR1 is MDHEN and CDR2 SYDVKM. V gave up 4 bases and J gave up 4 bases, with 19 bases separating them. The CDR3 contains 16 residues. This CDR3 is CASSSLPRRVRETQYF. The CDR3 DNA reads TGTGCCAGCAGTTCGCTGCCCCGCAGGGTCCGAGAGACCCAGTACTTC.

The chain couples TRBV19 to TRBJ2-7; no firm D call. There are 13 residues in the CDR3. Trimming cost V 5 bases and J 4 bases, with 12 bases left between them. Germline V gene lookup returns CDR1 LNHDA and CDR2 SQIVND (reference sequence). The CDR3 loop reads CASSDADGYEQYF. The CDR3 DNA sequence: TGTGCCAGTAGTGATGCTGACGGGTACGAGCAGTACTTC.

V is TRBV30 and J is TRBJ1-5; D not resolved. V dropped 1 base and J dropped 0 bases, with 10 bases sitting between them. The CDR3 loop spans 15 amino acids. Germline V CDR1 and CDR2: GTSNPN, SVGIG (reference sequence). In nucleotides, the CDR3 is TGTGCCTGGAGTGATCGGCGGAATAGCAATCAGCCCCAGCATTTT. Encoded protein: CAWSDRRNSNQPQHF.

The chain uses TRBV6-5 and TRBJ1-2, with 7 bases lining up with TRBD1. The germline gives CDR1 MNHEY, CDR2 SVGAGI. Trimming took 8 bases from V and 7 from J; bases not matched to a gene: 7. The CDR3 contains 12 residues. CDR3 residues: CASRIGGGGYTF. The CDR3 nucleotides read TGTGCCAGCCGAATAGGGGGCGGTGGCTACACCTTC.

This clone was detected a few times. The V call is TRBV7-3, the J call TRBJ1-1; D is unclear. Per germline, CDR1 SGHTA and CDR2 FQGTGA. Trimming removed 3 bases from V and 4 bases from J, with 9 bases in between. The CDR3 has 13 amino acids. This chain's CDR3 is CASSFGVTTEAFF. The CDR3 coding sequence is TGTGCCAGCAGCTTTGGTGTCACCACTGAAGCTTTCTTT.

This sequence joins TRBV6-2 or TRBV6-3 and TRBJ1-6; the D gene is possibly TRBD1 (5 bases). V lost 1 base, J lost 8 bases, and 9 bases lay in between. The CDR3 consists of 14 residues. The V gene's germline CDR1 is MNHEY and CDR2 SVGEGT. The DNA for the CDR3 is TGTGCCAGCAGTTACTTGACAGAGTATTCACCCCTCCACTTT. Its protein product is CASSYLTEYSPLHF.

The J gene is TRBJ1-1, the V gene TRBV18; no definite D call. This CDR3 contains 14 residues. Deletions cut 8 bases from V and 5 bases from J, with 18 bases between. Looked up from germline, CDR1 is KGHSH and CDR2 is LQKENI. The CDR3 sequence: CASGPTGLRTEAFF. The CDR3 DNA reads as TGTGCCAGCGGACCAACGGGCCTTCGAACTGAAGCTTTCTTT.

The rearrangement uses TRBV12-3 or TRBV12-4 and TRBJ1-2, with a possible D match to TRBD1 (6 bases). V was pared by 6 bases and J by 8 bases, with 16 bases between. The CDR3 extends over 13 amino acids. The CDR3 here is CASRQGLGRGYTF. For the CDR3, the DNA is TGTGCCAGCAGACAGGGACTCGGACGCGGCTACACCTTC.

This clone came up once. The chain recombines TRBV28 with TRBJ2-7, with unresolved D. V shed 1 base and J shed 2 bases, with 9 bases lying between them. Per the germline V gene, CDR1 is MDHEN and CDR2 is SYDVKM. This CDR3 is built from 14 residues. The CDR3: CASSLFGPTYEQYF. CDR3 nucleotide sequence: TGTGCCAGCAGTTTATTTGGTCCGACCTACGAGCAGTACTTC.

The chain uses TRBV10-3 and TRBJ1-4; D not certain. The germline V gene has CDR1 ENHRY and CDR2 SYGVKD. Trimming left V 5 bases short and J 0 bases short, with 10 bases between. The CDR3 covers 15 residues. The CDR3 here is CAISSEAATNEKLFF. DNA for the CDR3: TGTGCCATCAGTTCTGAGGCTGCAACTAATGAAAAACTGTTTTTT.

The chain recombines TRBV6-4 with TRBJ2-3, with D possibly TRBD2 on 6 matching bases. The CDR3 runs 16 residues. With 3 bases removed from V and 3 bases from J, the gap between germline ends came to 16 bases. Germline V lookup: CDR1 MRHNA, CDR2 SNTAGT. The CDR3: CASSEMGVEGTDTQYF. The CDR3 DNA is TGTGCCAGCAGTGAGATGGGAGTGGAGGGGACAGATACGCAGTATTTT.

This chain links TRBV5-1 with TRBJ2-1; the match to TRBD1 covers 10 bases. Germline lookup yields CDR1 SGHRS and CDR2 YFSETQ. V lost 7 bases and J lost 2; bases outside the gene matches: 6. This CDR3 is 15 amino acids long. CDR3 coding DNA: TGCGCCAGCCCGACAGGGGGCGATCCCTACAATGAGCAGTTCTTC. Translating gives CASPTGGDPYNEQFF. Full variable domain (missing parts from reference TRBV5-1 and TRBJ2-1): KAGVTQTPRYLIKTRGQQVTLSCSPISGHRSVSWYQQTPGQGLQFLFEYFSETQRNKGNFPGRFSGRQFSNSRSEMNVSTLELGDSALYLCASPTGGDPYNEQFFGPGTRLTVL.

With regard to this clone: The sample has other DNA sequences that encode this CDR3 too. This rearrangement joins TRBV19 to TRBJ1-1; a possible D gene is TRBD1 (5 bases). Trimming pared 4 bases from V and 1 base from J, leaving 10 bases between. This CDR3 has 14 amino acids. Looked up from germline, CDR1 is LNHDA and CDR2 is SQIVND (reference sequence). The CDR3 region is CASSSIQANTEAFF. The CDR3 DNA follows: TGTGCCAGTAGTAGTATACAGGCGAACACTGAAGCTTTCTTT.

The chain carries TRBV19 and TRBJ2-1, with 10 bases identical to TRBD2. V was clipped by 1 base and J by 9 bases; unmatched bases: 9. Germline lookup yields CDR1 LNHDA and CDR2 SQIVND (reference sequence). CDR3 length equals 16 residues. The DNA for the CDR3 is TGTGCCAGTAGTATAGGTCGGCTAGCGGGAGTTGGTGAGCAGTTCTTC. Amino acids: CASSIGRLAGVGEQFF.

A remark on this clone: Other DNA sequences in this specimen translate into the identical CDR3. V is TRBV7-9 and J is TRBJ1-6, with TRBD1 matching 8 bases. The germline V gene encodes CDR1 SEHNR and CDR2 FQNEAQ (reference sequence). Trimming took 5 bases from V and 5 from J; bases not matched to a gene: 5. CDR3 size: 15 residues. DNA of the CDR3: TGTGCCAGCAGCGCCCAGGGGGCCGATAATTCACCCCTCCACTTT. Amino acids: CASSAQGADNSPLHF.

Of note for this clone: Distinct nucleotide sequences in the sample also encode this CDR3. V gene TRBV3-1 (or the pseudogene TRBV3-2) combines with J gene TRBJ2-7; 8 positions agree with TRBD2. With V trimmed by 4 bases and J by 0 bases, 5 bases remained unmatched. This CDR3 has 15 amino acids. Germline values: CDR1 LGHDT, CDR2 YNNKEL (reference sequence). Written as DNA, the CDR3 is TGTGCCAGCAGCCCGCGCGCGGGAGGCTCCTACGAGCAGTACTTC. It yields the protein CASSPRAGGSYEQYF.

The V call is TRBV19, the J call TRBJ1-2; 8 bases are a match to TRBD1. CDR3 length: 13 residues. V shed 5 bases and J 5 bases; nucleotides not matched to a gene: 4. The germline gives CDR1 LNHDA, CDR2 SQIVND (reference sequence). The chain's CDR3 is CASSAGGLYGYTF. The CDR3 DNA reads as TGTGCCAGTAGTGCAGGGGGCTTGTATGGCTACACCTTC.